What follows are 8 T cell receptor beta chains derived from one specimen sequenced in a study of cytomegalovirus exposure and HLA in healthy donors. Sequenced by immunoSEQ multiplex PCR; TCRdb stores in-frame clones only, minus some. The sample includes some 210,000 clones, 70% to 90% of them seen just once. Sequencing was carried out using PBMCs. These receptors all stem from a young woman in good health and CMV-seronegative.

This clone came up once. The V call is TRBV6-5, the J call TRBJ1-4; TRBD1 matches 7 bases. V lost 2 bases and J lost 6; bases outside the gene matches: 6. The length of the CDR3 is 15 residues. Germline V gene data show CDR1 as MNHEY and CDR2 as SVGAGI. CDR3 region: CASSYSKGAYEKLFF. CDR3 coding DNA: TGTGCCAGCAGTTACAGCAAGGGGGCGTATGAAAAACTGTTTTTT.

This clone was seen once. This chain uses TRBV5-1 with TRBJ2-3, with 11 bases lining up with TRBD2. V was pared by 3 bases and J by 2 bases, with 8 bases of the junction left unmatched. The germline gives CDR1 SGHRS, CDR2 YFSETQ. The CDR3 is 17 residues long. In nucleotides, the CDR3 is TGCGCCAGCAGCTCCGGGACTAGCGGAACTAACACAGATACGCAGTATTTT. This gives the protein CASSSGTSGTNTDTQYF.

The V gene is TRBV27, the J gene TRBJ1-5; no firm D call. The V gene's germline CDR1 is MNHEY and CDR2 SMNVEV (reference sequence). This CDR3 has 14 amino acids. Trimming left V 5 bases short and J 4 bases short, with 12 bases between. CDR3 amino acids: CASSPRPTNQPQHF. The CDR3 DNA follows: TGTGCCAGCAGTCCTCGACCGACGAATCAGCCCCAGCATTTT.

The V gene is TRBV18, the J gene TRBJ2-1, with 9 positions matching TRBD1. The J segment lost 8 bases and the V segment lost 3 bases, leaving 8 bases of the junction unmatched. CDR1 and CDR2 (germline): KGHSH, LQKENI. The CDR3 runs to 15 residues. The DNA of the CDR3 is TGTGCCAGCTCACCTATTCGGACAGGGGTGGATGAGCAGTTCTTC. This gives the protein CASSPIRTGVDEQFF.

This rearrangement joins TRBV2 to TRBJ2-7; TRBD1 might be the D (7 bases). In germline, CDR1 is SNHLY, CDR2 FYNNEI. Trimming cost V 7 bases and J 5 bases, with 21 bases left between them. CDR3 length equals 15 residues. The chain's CDR3 is CASKKQGTFSDEQYF. The DNA for the CDR3 is TGTGCCAGCAAAAAACAGGGGACTTTTTCCGACGAGCAGTACTTC.

This clone was seen a handful of times. The chain links TRBV2 to TRBJ1-5, with TRBD1 matching over 7 bases. The V and J ends lost 4 bases and 3 bases, in that order; junction bases with no gene match: 3. The CDR3 is made up of 14 amino acids. Germline lookup yields CDR1 SNHLY and CDR2 FYNNEI. CDR3 sequence: CASSAQGINQPQHF. The CDR3 DNA follows: TGTGCCAGCAGTGCACAGGGGATCAATCAGCCCCAGCATTTT. Full variable domain (missing parts from reference TRBV2 and TRBJ1-5): EPEVTQTPSHQVTQMGQEVILRCVPISNHLYFYWYRQILGQKVEFLVSFYNNEISEKSEIFDDQFSVERPDGSNFTLKIRSTKLEDSAMYFCASSAQGINQPQHFGDGTRLSIL.

This chain joins TRBV5-4 and TRBJ2-2; D possibly corresponds to TRBD1 (6 bases). The CDR3 is 15 residues long. Germline V gene data show CDR1 as SGHNT and CDR2 as YYREEE (reference sequence). The ends were cut back, 4 bases at V and 4 bases at J, with 14 bases in the middle. The CDR3 is CASSPTGHSTGELFF. CDR3 DNA sequence: TGTGCCAGCAGCCCTACGGGACACTCCACCGGGGAGCTGTTTTTT.

V gene TRBV18 combines with J gene TRBJ2-5; perhaps TRBD1 as D (6 bases). This CDR3 comprises 14 residues. V lost 3 bases and J 0 bases, leaving 8 bases between the germline ends. CDR1 is KGHSH and CDR2 is LQKENI in the germline V gene. CDR3 DNA: TGTGCCAGCTCACCCAGGGACAACCAAGAGACCCAGTACTTC. This codes for CASSPRDNQETQYF.